The 13 T cell receptor beta chains in this list originate from one sample, sequenced in a study of CD8+CD57+ T cells in acquired aplastic anemia (dated by TCRdb to the late 2010s). Data came from an Illumina HiSeq 2000. TCR beta VDJ combination and CDR3 sequence profiling used genomic DNA as the template. TCRdb reworked the public reads: Q25 trimming with fastp, MiXCR clone assembly, productive beta chains retained. Rows merge per CDR3 protein into single entries with the most common DNA and genes. In all, the sample holds 50,000 to 70,000 distinct CDR3 sequences, and roughly 58% of those were seen once. The leading ten clones occupy 2% to 3% of the sample. The material sequenced was sorted CD4+, CD8+, or CD8+CD57+ T cells (not recorded which) from PBMCs. The source of these receptors is a human donor in good health, serving as a control.

CDR3 sequence (DNA): TGTGCCAGCAGCTTGGAGGGCGGAAACTCTGGAAACACCATATATTTT. Its translation: CASSLEGGNSGNTIYF. This chain uses TRBV5-5 with TRBJ1-3; D is undetermined. V lost 0 bases to trimming and J lost 0 bases, with 10 bases between them. The CDR3 sequence is 16 residues long. Germline V gene sequence: CDR1 SGHKS, CDR2 YYEKEE (reference sequence).

The rearrangement links TRBV30 to TRBJ1-5; TRBD1 might be the D (6 bases). The V end lost 4 bases, the J end lost 3 bases, and 13 bases lay between the germline ends. Germline V CDR1 and CDR2: GTSNPN, SVGIG (reference sequence). The CDR3 is made up of 14 amino acids. The DNA of the CDR3 is TGTGCCTGGACTCTGACAGGAAACAATCAGCCCCAGCATTTT. Translated: CAWTLTGNNQPQHF.

This clonotype was seen just once. The chain couples TRBV24-1 to TRBJ1-5, with TRBD1 matching over 7 bases. CDR3 length equals 16 residues. Germline V gene lookup returns CDR1 KGHDR and CDR2 SFDVKD. V shed 5 bases, J shed 2 bases, and the junction held 8 bases outside the gene matches. CDR3 protein: CATSVAGGERNQPQHF. In DNA, the CDR3 is TGTGCCACCAGTGTGGCAGGGGGGGAACGCAATCAGCCCCAGCATTTT.

CDR3 in DNA: TGTGCCAGCACGCCGGGAGTTATGCGTGGCTACACCTTC. Translated: CASTPGVMRGYTF. The chain couples TRBV2 to TRBJ1-2; D ambiguous. The V and J ends lost 7 bases and 7 bases respectively, with 16 bases between them. The CDR3 is 13 residues long. Germline V gene data show CDR1 as SNHLY and CDR2 as FYNNEI.

The sample holds many counts of this clonotype. This chain connects TRBV4-2 to TRBJ1-6, with unresolved D. This CDR3 spans 15 amino acids. From germline, CDR1 is LGHNA and CDR2 YNFKEQ. The V and J ends lost 0 bases and 7 bases respectively, with 10 bases between them. The DNA of the CDR3 is TGTGCCAGCAGCCAAGAATCTCACGGAAATTCACCCCTCCACTTT. This codes for CASSQESHGNSPLHF.

This chain uses TRBV7-6 with TRBJ2-7; tentative D call: TRBD1 (5 bases). The CDR3 loop spans 14 amino acids. Germline loops: CDR1 SGHVS, CDR2 FNYEAQ. V was cut by 5 bases and J by 5 bases, with 16 bases left in between. The CDR3 bases are TGTGCCAGCAGCCCCCAGGGTTGGACGGACGAGCAGTACTTC. Translating gives CASSPQGWTDEQYF.

In this sample, this clonotype is medium-sized. The gene calls are TRBV7-8 and TRBJ2-7; perhaps D is TRBD1 or TRBD2 (5 bases each). V dropped 8 bases and J dropped 1 base, with 12 bases sitting between them. Germline lookup yields CDR1 SGHVS and CDR2 FQNEAQ. CDR3 length: 13 residues. The CDR3 region is CASGGRASYEQYF. The CDR3 DNA reads TGTGCCAGCGGGGGACGGGCTTCCTACGAGCAGTACTTC.

In its sample, this clonotype was seen many times. The J gene is TRBJ2-1, the V gene TRBV11-2; 7 bases are shared with TRBD2. CDR3 length: 14 residues. The V gene's germline CDR1 is SGHAT and CDR2 FQNNGV. Trimming at V came to 3 bases and at J to 2 bases, leaving 1 base not matched to a gene. CDR3 in amino acids: CASSFRGAYNEQFF. CDR3 sequence (DNA): TGTGCCAGCAGCTTTCGGGGGGCCTACAATGAGCAGTTCTTC.

The rearrangement joins TRBV7-6 to TRBJ2-1; the D gene is possibly TRBD1 (5 bases). Germline V gene sequence: CDR1 SGHVS, CDR2 FNYEAQ. The CDR3 sequence is 13 residues long. Trimming pared 0 bases from V and 6 bases from J, leaving 6 bases between. The CDR3 here is CASSLARANEQFF. CDR3 DNA: TGTGCCAGCAGCTTAGCCAGGGCCAATGAGCAGTTCTTC.

The chain combines TRBV14 with TRBJ1-2; weak D call: TRBD1 (5 bases). This CDR3 spans 17 amino acids. Trimming took off 0 bases at V and 8 bases at J, with 22 bases between the two ends. CDR1 SGHDN and CDR2 FVKESK come from the germline V gene. The CDR3 nucleotides are TGTGCCAGCAGCCAAGATGGATGGAGGGGCTCTAATATGGGCTACACCTTC. Encoded protein: CASSQDGWRGSNMGYTF.

The chain recombines TRBV2 with TRBJ1-4, with 7 bases lining up with TRBD1. The trim removed 8 bases at V and 6 bases at J, leaving 12 bases unmatched. The CDR3 has 15 amino acids. Germline V gene lookup returns CDR1 SNHLY and CDR2 FYNNEI. This CDR3 is CASETNRGGYEKLFF. Written as DNA, the CDR3 is TGTGCCAGCGAGACAAACAGGGGAGGATATGAAAAACTGTTTTTT. Complete variable domain (other parts from reference TRBV2 and TRBJ1-4): EPEVTQTPSHQVTQMGQEVILRCVPISNHLYFYWYRQILGQKVEFLVSFYNNEISEKSEIFDDQFSVERPDGSNFTLKIRSTKLEDSAMYFCASETNRGGYEKLFFGSGTQLSVL.

A single count supports this clonotype. The chain carries TRBV19 and TRBJ1-1, with D unresolved. The CDR3 has 13 amino acids. V lost 3 bases and J 7 bases, leaving 12 bases between the germline ends. Germline loops: CDR1 LNHDA, CDR2 SQIVND (reference sequence). The CDR3 region has the DNA TGTGCCAGTAGTATCGGAAGAACTAATGAAGCTTTCTTT. This gives the protein CASSIGRTNEAFF.

In its sample, this clonotype is medium-sized (0.01 to 0.1%). J is TRBJ2-2 and V is TRBV25-1; D perhaps matches TRBD1 (5 bases). CDR3 length equals 14 residues. Trimming stripped 6 bases from V and 4 bases from J, with 12 bases between. Looked up from germline, CDR1 is MGHDK and CDR2 is SYGVNS. The CDR3 DNA follows: TGTGCCAGCAGCCGGTGGGGCAGCACCGGGGAGCTGTTTTTT. It translates to CASSRWGSTGELFF.